The 9 T cell receptor beta chains presented below share a single source sample, sequenced in a study of identical twins. TCRdb passed the 5' RACE reads through MiXCR, listing each CDR3 protein once. This sample carries hundreds of thousands of distinct CDR3 sequences, about a tenth of them seen once, and the ten largest clones take 5.1%. The sequencing input was memory (CD45RO+) T cells sorted from blood. The receptor source for this set is a woman between 18 and 30 years old in good health.

There are a few counts of this clonotype. V is TRBV7-2 and J is TRBJ2-3; perhaps TRBD2 as D (6 bases). The CDR3 loop spans 16 amino acids. CDR1 is SGHTA and CDR2 is FQGNSA in the germline V gene. The ends were cut back, 2 bases at V and 1 base at J, with 13 bases in the middle. The CDR3 reads CASSLFVGGGTDTQYF. As DNA, the CDR3 is TGTGCCAGCAGCTTATTTGTGGGAGGCGGCACAGATACGCAGTATTTT.

This clonotype was counted between two and nine times. The chain couples TRBV20-1 to TRBJ1-3; D is perhaps TRBD1 (5 bases). From germline, CDR1 is DFQATT and CDR2 SNEGSKA (reference sequence). This CDR3 is 15 amino acids long. V was pared by 4 bases and J by 0 bases, with 13 bases between. CDR3 region: CSATGRMDSGNTIYF. The CDR3 DNA follows: TGCAGTGCTACGGGACGGATGGACTCTGGAAACACCATATATTTT.

This clonotype has at least ten counts. The chain has TRBV12-3 or TRBV12-4 and TRBJ2-1, with D maybe TRBD2 (6 bases). This CDR3 has 16 amino acids. The V and J ends lost 3 bases and 6 bases respectively, with 18 bases between them. CDR3 sequence (DNA): TGTGCCAGCAGTTTGGGGGGACGAGCATTCGGCAATGAGCAGTTCTTC. Translating gives CASSLGGRAFGNEQFF.

This clonotype was picked up a small number of times. The rearrangement links TRBV11-2 to TRBJ2-1; perhaps TRBD2 as D (6 bases). Germline V gives CDR1 SGHAT, CDR2 FQNNGV. Trimming removed 1 base at V and 1 base at J, with 14 bases between. The CDR3 is 17 residues long. The CDR3 protein is CASSLVDWGTSYNEQFF. In nucleotides, the CDR3 is TGTGCCAGCAGCTTAGTGGATTGGGGGACTTCCTACAATGAGCAGTTCTTC. The variable domain in full, completed from reference TRBV11-2 and TRBJ2-1, reads EAGVAQSPRYKIIEKRQSVAFWCNPISGHATLYWYQQILGQGPKLLIQFQNNGVVDDSQLPKDRFSAERLKGVDSTLKIQPAKLEDSAVYLCASSLVDWGTSYNEQFFGPGTRLTVL.

This clonotype was counted a single time. This chain links TRBV30 with TRBJ2-1; the D gene could be TRBD1 or TRBD2 (5 bases each). Germline V gene sequence: CDR1 GTSNPN, CDR2 SVGIG (reference sequence). Trimming took off 4 bases at V and 8 bases at J, with 18 bases between the two ends. This CDR3 has 14 residues. The CDR3 here is CAWTRDRSYDEQFF. DNA for the CDR3: TGTGCCTGGACCCGGGACCGCTCATACGATGAGCAGTTCTTC.

This clonotype was seen a handful of times. The rearrangement links TRBV5-1 to TRBJ2-2; TRBD1 aligns across 7 bases. Trimming took 0 bases from V and 6 from J; bases not matched to a gene: 8. This CDR3 contains 16 residues. The germline gives CDR1 SGHRS, CDR2 YFSETQ. CDR3 protein: CASSLVRQGWAGELFF. CDR3 bases: TGCGCCAGCAGCTTGGTTCGACAGGGATGGGCCGGGGAGCTGTTTTTT.

This chain links TRBV5-6 with TRBJ2-7; tentative D call: TRBD2 (6 bases). The CDR3 loop spans 14 amino acids. V lost 3 bases and J lost 6, with 16 bases in between. Germline loops: CDR1 SGHDT, CDR2 YYEEEE. In nucleotides, the CDR3 is TGTGCCAGCAGCTCACTGAACAGGCGGGGCGAGCAGTACTTC. It translates to CASSSLNRRGEQYF.

This clonotype turned up a few times. J is TRBJ2-3 and V is TRBV19; D is tentatively TRBD1 or TRBD2 (7 bases each). CDR3 size: 17 residues. CDR1 is LNHDA and CDR2 is SQIVND in the germline V gene (reference sequence). V dropped 5 bases and J dropped 0 bases, with 18 bases sitting between them. CDR3 sequence: CASSSPRGGPSTDTQYF. In nucleotides, the CDR3 is TGTGCCAGTAGTTCACCCAGGGGGGGTCCTAGCACAGATACGCAGTATTTT. The variable domain in full, with the rest retrieved from reference TRBV19 and TRBJ2-3, is DGGITQSPKYLFRKEGQNVTLSCEQNLNHDAMYWYRQDPGQGLRLIYYSQIVNDFQKGDIAEGYSVSREKKESFPLTVTSAQKNPTAFYLCASSSPRGGPSTDTQYFGPGTRLTVL.

The chain employs TRBV24-1 and TRBJ2-5, with 7 bases that match TRBD2. After removal of 10 bases from V and 5 bases from J, the junction contained 12 bases not matched to a gene. Germline V CDR1 and CDR2: KGHDR, SFDVKD. The CDR3 is 14 residues long. The CDR3 is CATSSGAGEETQYF. CDR3 nucleotides: TGTGCCACGTCGAGTGGGGCGGGAGAGGAGACCCAGTACTTC.